A single sample is the source of the 32 T cell receptor beta chains below, sequenced in a study of technical replicates of blood from four donors. Assay: immunoSEQ multiplex PCR; the TCRdb copy retains only in-frame clones and omits some. The data hold tens of thousands of clones, with 95% observed a single time. Sequencing input: T cells isolated from PBMCs. All receptors come from a human donor in good health.

The CDR3 region is CSVIVAGAYEQYF. The CDR3 region has the DNA TGCAGCGTAATAGTAGCGGGGGCCTACGAGCAGTACTTC. The chain links TRBV29-1 to TRBJ2-7; 9 bases are a match to TRBD2. Germline CDR1 SQVTM, CDR2 ANQGSEA. This CDR3 has 13 residues. V trimming: 6 bases; J trimming: 2 bases; junction bases outside the gene matches: 5.

The chain couples TRBV6-1 to TRBJ2-3; 7 bases line up with TRBD1. The CDR3 loop spans 16 amino acids. CDR1 MNHNS and CDR2 SASEGT come from the germline V gene. V trimming: 4 bases; J trimming: 2 bases; junction bases outside the gene matches: 9. This CDR3 reads CASSGTGVLFTDTQYF. Written as DNA, the CDR3 is TGTGCCAGCAGTGGAACAGGGGTTTTATTCACAGATACGCAGTATTTT.

This clone was seen once. This chain uses TRBV15 with TRBJ1-1; maybe TRBD1 (6 bases). Germline loops: CDR1 LNHNV, CDR2 YYDKDF (reference sequence). V lost 4 bases and J 1 base, leaving 10 bases between the germline ends. The CDR3 contains 14 residues. CDR3 DNA: TGTGCCACCAGCAACAGGGTGGGGAACACTGAAGCTTTCTTT. Translation: CATSNRVGNTEAFF.

This clone has just one count. The gene calls are TRBV9 and TRBJ2-7, with D possibly being TRBD1 (5 bases). Germline V gene data show CDR1 as SGDLS and CDR2 as YYNGEE. Trimming cost V 0 bases and J 2 bases, with 12 bases left between them. This CDR3 region has 15 residues. The CDR3 DNA reads TGTGCCAGCAGCGTAGGTCAGGGTCGGGCCTACGAGCAGTACTTC. Encoded protein: CASSVGQGRAYEQYF.

In its sample, this clone was seen once. The chain uses TRBV28 and TRBJ1-2; 8 bases are a match to TRBD1. V dropped 4 bases and J dropped 3; count of bases not matched to a gene: 10. Germline lookup yields CDR1 MDHEN and CDR2 SYDVKM. The CDR3 runs 16 residues. DNA of the CDR3: TGTGCCAGCAGTTCCCATGGACAGGGACGGGACTATGGCTACACCTTC. Translating it yields CASSSHGQGRDYGYTF.

The chain links TRBV6-6 to TRBJ1-1, with D possibly matching TRBD1 (6 bases). This CDR3 is 13 amino acids long. V was trimmed by 4 bases and J by 8 bases, leaving 14 bases between them. Germline loops: CDR1 MNHNY, CDR2 SVGAGI (reference sequence). The CDR3 sequence: CASSSGPGGEAFF. The CDR3 nucleotides read TGTGCCAGCAGTTCAGGTCCTGGGGGCGAAGCTTTCTTT.

This chain links TRBV4-1 with TRBJ2-7; D may be TRBD2 (6 bases). The CDR3 is 19 amino acids. Germline V CDR1 and CDR2: MGHRA, YSYEKL. V lost 0 bases and J lost 4, with 25 bases in between. This CDR3 reads CASSQEHNRIASAMYEQYF. As DNA, the CDR3 is TGCGCCAGCAGCCAAGAGCACAACCGGATCGCTAGCGCGATGTACGAGCAGTACTTC.

The rearrangement joins TRBV5-1 to TRBJ1-1; possibly TRBD1 for D (5 bases). This CDR3 is built from 14 residues. V lost 6 bases and J lost 1, with 13 bases in between. CDR1 SGHRS and CDR2 YFSETQ come from the germline V gene. CDR3 bases: TGCGCCAGCACCGGGGACTTCCCGAACACTGAAGCTTTCTTT. It is translated as CASTGDFPNTEAFF.

This chain uses TRBV7-6 with TRBJ1-1, with TRBD1 matching 8 bases. Per the germline V gene, CDR1 is SGHVS and CDR2 is FNYEAQ. V shed 6 bases, J shed 4 bases, and the junction held 13 bases outside the gene matches. The CDR3 contains 16 residues. CDR3 bases: TGTGCCAGCAGTTTACGACAGGGGCGAGGGGGCACTGAAGCTTTCTTT. This sequence encodes CASSLRQGRGGTEAFF. The full variable domain, completed using reference TRBV7-6 and TRBJ1-1, is GAGVSQSPRYKVTKRGQDVALRCDPISGHVSLYWYRQALGQGPEFLTYFNYEAQQDKSGLPNDRFSAERPEGSISTLTIQRTEQRDSAMYRCASSLRQGRGGTEAFFGQGTRLTVV.

This sequence joins TRBV5-4 and TRBJ2-3; no clear D gene. V was trimmed by 1 base and J by 3 bases, leaving 9 bases between them. In germline, CDR1 is SGHNT, CDR2 YYREEE (reference sequence). CDR3 length equals 14 residues. The CDR3 coding sequence is TGTGCCAGCAGCTTGACGAGAACGACAGATACGCAGTATTTT. Its translation is CASSLTRTTDTQYF.

The chain joins TRBV28 to TRBJ2-7, with D possibly being TRBD2 (5 bases). The V gene's germline CDR1 is MDHEN and CDR2 SYDVKM. Trimming took off 6 bases at V and 1 base at J, with 10 bases between the two ends. This CDR3 has 13 residues. The CDR3 is CASSPGLSYEQYF. As DNA, the CDR3 is TGTGCCAGCAGCCCGGGGTTATCCTACGAGCAGTACTTC.

V gene TRBV6-1 combines with J gene TRBJ2-1; D is possibly TRBD1 (5 bases). The V end was cut by 8 bases, the J end by 5 bases, with 19 bases between. The CDR3 covers 15 residues. The V gene's germline CDR1 is MNHNS and CDR2 SASEGT. The CDR3 is CASDKRPRENNEQFF. The CDR3 coding sequence is TGTGCCAGCGATAAGAGGCCCAGGGAAAACAATGAGCAGTTCTTC.

The chain joins TRBV5-6 to TRBJ1-5; D is possibly TRBD1 (5 bases). V gave up 0 bases and J gave up 6 bases, with 10 bases separating them. From germline, CDR1 is SGHDT and CDR2 YYEEEE. The CDR3 is made up of 14 amino acids. CDR3 DNA: TGTGCCAGCAGCTTGGATGGGGCGGTTCAGCCCCAGCATTTT. Protein product: CASSLDGAVQPQHF.

The chain uses TRBV30 and TRBJ1-1, with D possibly TRBD1 on 6 matching bases. Germline loops: CDR1 GTSNPN, CDR2 SVGIG (reference sequence). Trimming took off 3 bases at V and 0 bases at J, with 11 bases between the two ends. The CDR3 is 14 amino acids. The CDR3 loop reads CAWRAGALNTEAFF. As DNA, the CDR3 is TGTGCCTGGAGGGCAGGGGCCCTGAACACTGAAGCTTTCTTT.

The chain links TRBV7-6 to TRBJ2-7; D not certain. The V end lost 5 bases, the J end lost 4 bases, and 9 bases lay between the germline ends. The germline gives CDR1 SGHVS, CDR2 FNYEAQ. The CDR3 sequence is 12 residues long. CDR3 DNA: TGTGCCAGCAGCCTTATCCCGTACGAGCAGTACTTC. This gives the protein CASSLIPYEQYF.

The V gene is TRBV11-3, the J gene TRBJ2-3; D unclear. Germline loops: CDR1 SGHNT, CDR2 YENEEA. The CDR3 is 14 amino acids. V was cut by 5 bases and J by 0 bases, with 9 bases left in between. The CDR3: CASSPYLSTDTQYF. The CDR3 DNA follows: TGTGCCAGCAGCCCGTACCTAAGCACAGATACGCAGTATTTT.

The V gene is TRBV6-5, the J gene TRBJ2-7, with a possible D match to TRBD2 (5 bases). Looked up from germline, CDR1 is MNHEY and CDR2 is SVGAGI. This CDR3 has 14 amino acids. V was pared by 0 bases and J by 2 bases, with 8 bases between. The CDR3 DNA is TGTGCCAGCAGTTACTCCGTGGGAGCCTACGAGCAGTACTTC. As protein: CASSYSVGAYEQYF.

The V call is TRBV18, the J call TRBJ1-2; 7 nucleotides match TRBD1. The CDR3 is 15 residues long. Per the germline V gene, CDR1 is KGHSH and CDR2 is LQKENI. The V segment lost 0 bases and the J segment 3 bases; nucleotides outside the gene matches: 4. The DNA for the CDR3 is TGTGCCAGCTCACCACCGGACAGGTCATACTATGGCTACACCTTC. It yields the protein CASSPPDRSYYGYTF.

V and J are TRBV30 and TRBJ1-1, with a weak D call TRBD1 (5 bases). V was cut by 2 bases and J by 6 bases, with 13 bases left in between. The CDR3 totals 13 residues. Looked up from germline, CDR1 is GTSNPN and CDR2 is SVGIG (reference sequence). In DNA form, the CDR3 reads TGTGCCTGGAGTATTTGGGGGGAGGCTGAAGCTTTCTTT. It encodes CAWSIWGEAEAFF.

J is TRBJ2-7 and V is TRBV5-1, with a weak D call TRBD2 (5 bases). V dropped 4 bases and J dropped 5 bases, with 10 bases sitting between them. CDR1 and CDR2 from the germline V gene are SGHRS and YFSETQ. The CDR3 runs 12 residues. CDR3 DNA sequence: TGCGCCAGCAGCCCCGGGCGGGACGAGCAGTACTTC. It specifies CASSPGRDEQYF.

The chain is built from TRBV19 and TRBJ1-1; D possibly corresponds to TRBD1 (6 bases). The V and J ends lost 5 bases and 1 base respectively, with 14 bases between them. Germline assignment: CDR1 LNHDA and CDR2 SQIVND (reference sequence). The CDR3 is 15 residues long. The DNA of the CDR3 is TGTGCCAGTAGTCGACAGGAGACGACGAACACTGAAGCTTTCTTT. This codes for CASSRQETTNTEAFF.

The chain has TRBV18 and TRBJ1-5; TRBD1 might be the D (5 bases). V was trimmed by 3 bases and J by 4 bases, leaving 13 bases between them. Germline CDR1 and CDR2: KGHSH and LQKENI. The CDR3 length is 15 residues. The CDR3 DNA reads as TGTGCCAGCTCACCGTCCAGGGAGGGGAATCAGCCCCAGCATTTT. Its translation is CASSPSREGNQPQHF.

Written as DNA, the CDR3 is TGTGCCAGCAGTGGCACCACTAGCGGGACAATCTACGAGCAGTACTTC. This sequence encodes CASSGTTSGTIYEQYF. The chain combines TRBV6-1 with TRBJ2-7, with 10 bases lining up with TRBD2. V shed 4 bases and J 3 bases; nucleotides not matched to a gene: 9. Germline-derived CDR1 and CDR2 are MNHNS and SASEGT. The CDR3 covers 16 residues.

J is TRBJ2-7 and V is TRBV2; maybe TRBD2 (6 bases). The germline CDR1 and CDR2 sequences are SNHLY and FYNNEI. Trimming removed 2 bases from V and 7 bases from J, with 18 bases in between. The CDR3 sequence is 15 residues long. CDR3 sequence reads: CASSEWSGGGGEQYF. DNA for the CDR3: TGTGCCAGCAGTGAATGGTCAGGCGGTGGGGGGGAGCAGTACTTC.

J is TRBJ1-5 and V is TRBV28; maybe TRBD1 (6 bases). This CDR3 is built from 14 residues. V shed 4 bases and J shed 9 bases, with 16 bases lying between them. CDR1 and CDR2 (germline): MDHEN, SYDVKM. The CDR3 region has the DNA TGTGCCAGCAGTTCCCATGAGGGACAAGCGCCCCAGCATTTT. This codes for CASSSHEGQAPQHF.

The chain is built from TRBV28 and TRBJ2-7; the match to TRBD1 covers 10 bases. Germline V gene data show CDR1 as MDHEN and CDR2 as SYDVKM. The CDR3 totals 15 residues. V gave up 5 bases and J gave up 2 bases; unmatched junction bases: 6. The CDR3 loop is CASSHGQGVPYEQYF. The CDR3 nucleotides are TGTGCCAGCAGTCACGGACAGGGGGTTCCCTACGAGCAGTACTTC.

This chain joins TRBV6-5 and TRBJ1-4; TRBD1 aligns across 12 bases. Per germline, CDR1 MNHEY and CDR2 SVGAGI. The CDR3 runs to 15 residues. Trimming took 2 bases from V and 8 from J; bases not matched to a gene: 3. CDR3 region: CASSYRGTGGEKLFF. The CDR3 coding sequence is TGTGCCAGCAGTTACCGAGGGACAGGGGGCGAAAAACTGTTTTTT.

The CDR3 DNA reads TGTGCCAGCAGGTCCGGGATAGCGGACACAGATACGCAGTATTTT. This sequence encodes CASRSGIADTDTQYF. The rearrangement uses TRBV6-1 and TRBJ2-3, with D possibly matching TRBD2 (6 bases). Germline assignment: CDR1 MNHNS and CDR2 SASEGT. The length of the CDR3 is 15 residues. V dropped 6 bases and J dropped 2 bases, with 15 bases sitting between them.

This chain connects TRBV29-1 to TRBJ2-3; 15 bases match TRBD2. Germline-derived CDR1 and CDR2 are SQVTM and ANQGSEA. Germline trimming cut 8 bases from V and 6 bases from J; bases unmatched to any gene: 9. This CDR3 is 15 amino acids long. The CDR3 nucleotides read TGCAGCACCCCGGGACTAGCGGGAGGTTCGGATACGCAGTATTTT. Translated, it gives CSTPGLAGGSDTQYF.

The chain recombines TRBV7-7 with TRBJ1-2; 10 bases fit TRBD1. The germline V gene encodes CDR1 SSHAT and CDR2 FNYEAQ (reference sequence). V shed 5 bases and J 6 bases; nucleotides not matched to a gene: 3. CDR3 length equals 13 residues. Here the CDR3 reads CASSVGTGDGYTF. In nucleotides, the CDR3 is TGTGCCAGCAGCGTCGGGACAGGGGATGGCTACACCTTC.

This sequence joins TRBV4-1 and TRBJ1-5; a weak D match, TRBD1 (6 bases). The CDR3 runs to 17 residues. In germline, CDR1 is MGHRA, CDR2 YSYEKL. The V end lost 0 bases, the J end lost 5 bases, and 17 bases lay between the germline ends. The CDR3 sequence is CASSQDHLQGGDQPQHF. The CDR3 DNA sequence: TGCGCCAGCAGCCAAGATCACCTACAGGGAGGGGATCAGCCCCAGCATTTT.

The chain carries TRBV10-3 and TRBJ2-6; 8 bases agree with TRBD2. This CDR3 region has 17 residues. CDR1 ENHRY and CDR2 SYGVKD come from the germline V gene. The J segment lost 2 bases and the V segment lost 8 bases, leaving 11 bases of the junction unmatched. CDR3 region: CAIGTGGRLAGANVLTF. The CDR3, as DNA: TGTGCCATCGGGACTGGCGGGAGGCTGGCTGGGGCCAACGTCCTGACTTTC.